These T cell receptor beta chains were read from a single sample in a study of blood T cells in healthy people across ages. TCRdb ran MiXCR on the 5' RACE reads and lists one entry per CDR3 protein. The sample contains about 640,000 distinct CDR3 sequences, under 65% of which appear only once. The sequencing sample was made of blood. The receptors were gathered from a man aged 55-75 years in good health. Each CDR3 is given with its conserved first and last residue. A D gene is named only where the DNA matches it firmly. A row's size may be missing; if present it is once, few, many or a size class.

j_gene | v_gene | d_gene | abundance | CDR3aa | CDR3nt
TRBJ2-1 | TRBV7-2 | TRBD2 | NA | CASSSRTSGSDNEQFF | TGTGCCAGCAGCTCCAGGACTAGCGGGTCCGACAATGAGCAGTTCTTC
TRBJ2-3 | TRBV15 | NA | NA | CATSRPSGGTDTQYF | TGTGCCACCAGTAGACCCAGCGGTGGCACAGATACGCAGTATTTT
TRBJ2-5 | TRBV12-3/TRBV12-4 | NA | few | CASGGALQETQYF | TGTGCCAGTGGCGGGGCCCTCCAAGAGACCCAGTACTTC
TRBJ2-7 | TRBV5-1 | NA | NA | CASSLLGGGRTYEQYF | TGCGCCAGCAGCTTGCTAGGGGGGGGCCGAACCTACGAGCAGTACTTC
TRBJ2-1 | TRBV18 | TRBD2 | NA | CASSPPGLATYNEQFF | TGTGCCAGCTCACCACCGGGACTAGCTACGTACAATGAGCAGTTCTTC
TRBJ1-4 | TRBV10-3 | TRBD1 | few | CAISGQQGNEKLFF | TGTGCCATCAGTGGACAACAGGGGAATGAAAAACTGTTTTTT
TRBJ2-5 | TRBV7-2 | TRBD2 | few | CASSLVGREETQYF | TGTGCCAGCAGCTTAGTGGGGAGGGAGGAGACCCAGTACTTC
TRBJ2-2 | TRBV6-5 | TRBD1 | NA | CASSELQGTPGELFF | TGTGCCAGCAGTGAGCTACAGGGGACCCCCGGGGAGCTGTTTTTT
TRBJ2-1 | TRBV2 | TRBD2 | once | CASRVLSGGYNEQFF | TGTGCCAGCAGGGTCCTTAGCGGGGGTTACAATGAGCAGTTCTTC
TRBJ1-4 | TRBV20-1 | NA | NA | CSAAQAGRVREKLFF | TGCAGTGCTGCCCAAGCAGGGAGGGTTAGGGAAAAACTGTTTTTT
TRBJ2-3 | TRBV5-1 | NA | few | CASSSDWSTDTQYF | TGCGCCAGCAGCTCGGACTGGAGCACAGATACGCAGTATTTT